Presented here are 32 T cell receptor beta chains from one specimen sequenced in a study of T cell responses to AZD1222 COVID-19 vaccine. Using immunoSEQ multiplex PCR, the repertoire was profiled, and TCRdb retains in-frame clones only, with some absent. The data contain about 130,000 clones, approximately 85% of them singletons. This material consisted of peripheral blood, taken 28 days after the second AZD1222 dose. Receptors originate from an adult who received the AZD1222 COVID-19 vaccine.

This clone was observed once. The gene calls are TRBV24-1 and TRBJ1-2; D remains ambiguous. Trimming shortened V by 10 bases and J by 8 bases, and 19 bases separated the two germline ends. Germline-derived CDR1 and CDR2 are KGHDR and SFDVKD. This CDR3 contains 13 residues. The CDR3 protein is CATSGLAYGGYTF. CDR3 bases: TGTGCCACATCGGGCCTTGCCTATGGAGGCTACACCTTC.

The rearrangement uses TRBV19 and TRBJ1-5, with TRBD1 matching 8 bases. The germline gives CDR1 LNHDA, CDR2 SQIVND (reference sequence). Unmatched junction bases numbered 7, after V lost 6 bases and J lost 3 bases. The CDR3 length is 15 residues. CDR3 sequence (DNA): TGTGCCAGTAGCAGGACAGGGAGGGACAATCAGCCCCAGCATTTT. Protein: CASSRTGRDNQPQHF.

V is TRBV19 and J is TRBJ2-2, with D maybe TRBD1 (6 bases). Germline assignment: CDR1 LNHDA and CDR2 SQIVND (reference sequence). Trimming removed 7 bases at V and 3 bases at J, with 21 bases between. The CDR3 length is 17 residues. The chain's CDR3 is CASTALQGLGYTGELFF. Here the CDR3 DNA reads TGTGCCAGTACCGCCCTACAGGGTTTGGGGTACACCGGGGAGCTGTTTTTT. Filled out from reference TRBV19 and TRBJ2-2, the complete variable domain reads DGGITQSPKYLFRKEGQNVTLSCEQNLNHDAMYWYRQDPGQGLRLIYYSQIVNDFQKGDIAEGYSVSREKKESFPLTVTSAQKNPTAFYLCASTALQGLGYTGELFFGEGSRLTVL.

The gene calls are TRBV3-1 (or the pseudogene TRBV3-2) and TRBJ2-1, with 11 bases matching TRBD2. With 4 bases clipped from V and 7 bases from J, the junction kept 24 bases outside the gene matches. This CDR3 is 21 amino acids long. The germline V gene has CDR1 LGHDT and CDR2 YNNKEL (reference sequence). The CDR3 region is CASSPKASSGGRERGRNEQFF. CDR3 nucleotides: TGTGCCAGCAGCCCTAAGGCATCTAGCGGGGGGCGAGAGAGGGGTAGGAATGAGCAGTTCTTC.

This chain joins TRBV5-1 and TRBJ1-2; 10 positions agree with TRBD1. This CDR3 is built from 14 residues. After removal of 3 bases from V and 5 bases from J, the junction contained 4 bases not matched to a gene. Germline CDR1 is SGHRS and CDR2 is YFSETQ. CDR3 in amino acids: CASSSDRGIYGYTF. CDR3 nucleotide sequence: TGCGCCAGCAGCTCGGACAGGGGGATTTATGGCTACACCTTC.

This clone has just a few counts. The CDR3 DNA reads TGTGCCAGCAGTTATACTATCGGACAGGGAGTCAACTACGAGCAGTACTTC. Translated: CASSYTIGQGVNYEQYF. The chain employs TRBV28 and TRBJ2-7; TRBD1 aligns across 8 bases. V trimming: 4 bases; J trimming: 3 bases; junction bases outside the gene matches: 14. Per germline, CDR1 MDHEN and CDR2 SYDVKM. The length of the CDR3 is 17 residues.

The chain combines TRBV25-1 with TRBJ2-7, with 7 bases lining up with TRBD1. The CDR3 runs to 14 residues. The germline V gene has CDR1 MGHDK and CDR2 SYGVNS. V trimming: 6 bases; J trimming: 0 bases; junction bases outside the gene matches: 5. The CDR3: CASSNWDSSYEQYF. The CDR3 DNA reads TGTGCCAGCAGCAACTGGGACAGCTCCTACGAGCAGTACTTC.

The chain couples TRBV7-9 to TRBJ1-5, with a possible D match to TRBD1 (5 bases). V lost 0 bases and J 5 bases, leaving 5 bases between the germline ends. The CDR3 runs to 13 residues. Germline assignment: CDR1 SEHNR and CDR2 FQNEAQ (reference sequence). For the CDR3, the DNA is TGTGCCAGCAGCTTAGCAGGGGATCAGCCCCAGCATTTT. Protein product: CASSLAGDQPQHF.

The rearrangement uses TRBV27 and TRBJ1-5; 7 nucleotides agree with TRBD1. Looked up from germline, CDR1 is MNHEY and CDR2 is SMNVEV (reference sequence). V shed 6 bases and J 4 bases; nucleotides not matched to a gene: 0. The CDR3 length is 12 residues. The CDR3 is CASRTGNQPQHF. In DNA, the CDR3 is TGTGCCAGCAGGACAGGGAATCAGCCCCAGCATTTT.

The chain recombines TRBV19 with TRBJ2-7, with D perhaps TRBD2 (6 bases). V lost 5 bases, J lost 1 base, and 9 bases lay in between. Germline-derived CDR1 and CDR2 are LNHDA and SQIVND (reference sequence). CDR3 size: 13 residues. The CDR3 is CASSVSGSYEQYF. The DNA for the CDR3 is TGTGCCAGTAGTGTTAGCGGTTCCTACGAGCAGTACTTC.

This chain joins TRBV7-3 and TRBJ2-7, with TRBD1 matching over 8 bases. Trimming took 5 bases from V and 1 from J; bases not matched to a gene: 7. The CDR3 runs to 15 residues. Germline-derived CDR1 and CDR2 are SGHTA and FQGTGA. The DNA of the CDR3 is TGTGCCAGCAGCATGGGACAGGTGGGGTCCTACGAGCAGTACTTC. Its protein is CASSMGQVGSYEQYF.

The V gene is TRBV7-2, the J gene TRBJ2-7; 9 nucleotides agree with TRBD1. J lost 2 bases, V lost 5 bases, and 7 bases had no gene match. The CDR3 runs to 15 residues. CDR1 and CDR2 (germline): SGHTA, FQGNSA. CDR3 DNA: TGTGCCAGCAGCCCCCGGGACAGGGCAGCCTACGAGCAGTACTTC. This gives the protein CASSPRDRAAYEQYF.

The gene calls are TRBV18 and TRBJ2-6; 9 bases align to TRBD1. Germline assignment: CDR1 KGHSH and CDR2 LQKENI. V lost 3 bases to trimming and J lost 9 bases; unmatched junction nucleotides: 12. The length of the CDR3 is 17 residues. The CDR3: CASSPTTPGQGDNVLTF. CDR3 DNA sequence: TGTGCCAGCTCACCGACAACACCGGGACAGGGAGACAACGTCCTGACTTTC.

CDR3 loop: CASGHVPDEQYF. The CDR3 DNA is TGCGCCAGCGGGCATGTACCTGACGAGCAGTACTTC. The chain has TRBV5-1 and TRBJ2-7, with no clear D. The CDR3 has 12 amino acids. Germline V gene sequence: CDR1 SGHRS, CDR2 YFSETQ. V was cut by 7 bases and J by 5 bases, with 13 bases left in between. The full variable domain, completed using reference TRBV5-1 and TRBJ2-7, is KAGVTQTPRYLIKTRGQQVTLSCSPISGHRSVSWYQQTPGQGLQFLFEYFSETQRNKGNFPGRFSGRQFSNSRSEMNVSTLELGDSALYLCASGHVPDEQYFGPGTRLTVT.

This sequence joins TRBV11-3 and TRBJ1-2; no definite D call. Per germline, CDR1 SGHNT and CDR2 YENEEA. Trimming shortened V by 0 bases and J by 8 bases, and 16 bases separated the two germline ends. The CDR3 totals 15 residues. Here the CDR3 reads CASSLDSKASWGYTF. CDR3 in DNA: TGTGCCAGCAGCTTAGATAGCAAAGCTTCCTGGGGCTACACCTTC.

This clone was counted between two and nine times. The CDR3 loop reads CASSLTWYEQYF. CDR3 DNA: TGTGCCAGCAGCCTTACATGGTACGAGCAGTACTTC. The chain couples TRBV5-8 to TRBJ2-7, with D unresolved. Germline assignment: CDR1 SGHTS and CDR2 YDEGEE. The CDR3 has 12 amino acids. Deletions cut 4 bases from V and 4 bases from J, with 9 bases between.

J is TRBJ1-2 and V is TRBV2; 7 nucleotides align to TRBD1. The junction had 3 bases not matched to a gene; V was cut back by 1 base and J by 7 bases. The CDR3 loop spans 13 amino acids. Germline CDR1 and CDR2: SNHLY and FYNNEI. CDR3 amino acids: CASSEGTGRGYTF. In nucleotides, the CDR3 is TGTGCCAGCAGTGAAGGGACAGGCCGTGGCTACACCTTC.

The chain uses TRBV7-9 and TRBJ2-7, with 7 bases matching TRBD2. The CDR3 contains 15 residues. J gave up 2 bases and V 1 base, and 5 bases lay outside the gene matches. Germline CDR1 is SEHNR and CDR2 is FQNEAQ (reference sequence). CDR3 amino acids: CASSLVEGGAYEQYF. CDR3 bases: TGTGCCAGCAGCTTAGTGGAGGGAGGGGCCTACGAGCAGTACTTC.

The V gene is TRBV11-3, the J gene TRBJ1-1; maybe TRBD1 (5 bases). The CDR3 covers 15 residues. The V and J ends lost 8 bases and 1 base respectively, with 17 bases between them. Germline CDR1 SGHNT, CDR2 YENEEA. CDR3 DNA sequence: TGTGCCAGCTCTTCCGTAGGGACGGAGAACACTGAAGCTTTCTTT. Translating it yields CASSSVGTENTEAFF.

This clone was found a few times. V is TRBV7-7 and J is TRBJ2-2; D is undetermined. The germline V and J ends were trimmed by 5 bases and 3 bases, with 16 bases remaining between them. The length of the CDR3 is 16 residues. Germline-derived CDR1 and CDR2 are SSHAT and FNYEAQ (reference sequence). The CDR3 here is CASSAQIHQDTGELFF. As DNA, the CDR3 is TGTGCCAGCAGCGCCCAAATCCATCAAGACACCGGGGAGCTGTTTTTT.

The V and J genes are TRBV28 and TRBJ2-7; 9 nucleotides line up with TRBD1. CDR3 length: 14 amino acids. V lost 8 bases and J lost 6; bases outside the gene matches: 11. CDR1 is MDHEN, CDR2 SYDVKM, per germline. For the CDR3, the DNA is TGTGCCAGCGTACAGGGGGCGCTTGAAGGCGAGCAGTACTTC. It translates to CASVQGALEGEQYF.

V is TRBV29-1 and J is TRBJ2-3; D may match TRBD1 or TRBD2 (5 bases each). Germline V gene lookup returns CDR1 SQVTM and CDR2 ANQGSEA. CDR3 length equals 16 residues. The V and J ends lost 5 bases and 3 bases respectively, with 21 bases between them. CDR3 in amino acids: CSVTGAGELGTDTQYF. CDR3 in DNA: TGCAGCGTTACCGGGGCAGGCGAGTTGGGAACAGATACGCAGTATTTT.

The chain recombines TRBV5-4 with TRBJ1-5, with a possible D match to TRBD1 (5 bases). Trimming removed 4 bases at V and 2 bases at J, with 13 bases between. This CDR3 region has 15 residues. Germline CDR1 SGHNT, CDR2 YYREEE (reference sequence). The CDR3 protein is CASSIGGFGNQPQHF. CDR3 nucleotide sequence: TGTGCCAGCAGCATCGGGGGGTTTGGCAATCAGCCCCAGCATTTT. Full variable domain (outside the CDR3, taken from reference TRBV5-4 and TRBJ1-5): ETGVTQSPTHLIKTRGQQVTLRCSSQSGHNTVSWYQQALGQGPQFIFQYYREEENGRGNFPPRFSGLQFPNYSSELNVNALELDDSALYLCASSIGGFGNQPQHFGDGTRLSIL.

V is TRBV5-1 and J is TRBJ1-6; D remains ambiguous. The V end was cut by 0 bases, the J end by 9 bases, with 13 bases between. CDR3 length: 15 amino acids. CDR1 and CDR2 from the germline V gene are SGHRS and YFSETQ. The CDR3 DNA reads TGCGCCAGCAGCTTGGCCGTCGGGAATGTTTCACCCCTCCACTTT. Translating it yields CASSLAVGNVSPLHF.

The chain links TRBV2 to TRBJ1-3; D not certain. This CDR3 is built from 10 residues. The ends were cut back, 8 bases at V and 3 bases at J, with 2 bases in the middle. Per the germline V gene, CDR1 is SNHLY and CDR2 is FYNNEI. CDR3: CASFGNTIYF. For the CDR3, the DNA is TGTGCCAGCTTTGGAAACACCATATATTTT.

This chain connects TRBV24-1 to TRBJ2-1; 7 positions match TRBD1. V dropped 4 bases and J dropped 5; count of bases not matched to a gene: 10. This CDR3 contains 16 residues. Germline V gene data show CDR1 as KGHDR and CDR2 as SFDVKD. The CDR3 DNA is TGTGCCACCAGTGACCCAAATAGGGGGCTAAACAATGAGCAGTTCTTC. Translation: CATSDPNRGLNNEQFF.

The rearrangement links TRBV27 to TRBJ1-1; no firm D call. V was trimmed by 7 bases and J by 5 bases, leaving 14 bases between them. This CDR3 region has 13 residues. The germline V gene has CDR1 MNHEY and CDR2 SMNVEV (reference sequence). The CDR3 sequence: CASTTRRGTEAFF. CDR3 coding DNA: TGTGCCAGCACCACCCGGAGAGGGACTGAAGCTTTCTTT.

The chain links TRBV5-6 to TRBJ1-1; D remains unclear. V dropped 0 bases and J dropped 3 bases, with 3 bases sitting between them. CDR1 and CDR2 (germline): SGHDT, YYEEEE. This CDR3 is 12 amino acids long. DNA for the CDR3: TGTGCCAGCAGCTTGGGGTACACTGAAGCTTTCTTT. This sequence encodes CASSLGYTEAFF.

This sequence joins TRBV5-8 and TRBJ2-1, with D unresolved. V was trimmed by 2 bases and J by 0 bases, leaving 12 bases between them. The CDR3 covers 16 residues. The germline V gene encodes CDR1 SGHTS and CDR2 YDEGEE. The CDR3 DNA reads TGTGCCAGCAGCTTTTACTCCCTGGCCTCCTACAATGAGCAGTTCTTC. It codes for CASSFYSLASYNEQFF. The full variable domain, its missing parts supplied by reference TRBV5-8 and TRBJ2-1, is EAGVTQSPTHLIKTRGQQATLRCSPISGHTSVYWYQQALGLGLQFLLWYDEGEERNRGNFPPRFSGRQFPNYSSELNVNALELEDSALYLCASSFYSLASYNEQFFGPGTRLTVL.

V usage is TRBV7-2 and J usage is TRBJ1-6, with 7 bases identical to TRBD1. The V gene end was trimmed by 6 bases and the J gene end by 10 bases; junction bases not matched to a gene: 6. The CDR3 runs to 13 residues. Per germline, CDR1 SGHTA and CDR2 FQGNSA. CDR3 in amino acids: CASRTGAGSPLHF. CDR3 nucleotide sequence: TGTGCCAGCAGAACAGGGGCAGGGTCACCCCTCCACTTT.

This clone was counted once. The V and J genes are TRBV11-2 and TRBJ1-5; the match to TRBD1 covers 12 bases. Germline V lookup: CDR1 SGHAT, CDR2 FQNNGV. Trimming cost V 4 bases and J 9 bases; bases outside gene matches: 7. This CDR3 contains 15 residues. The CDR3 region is CASSSRDRGPGPQHF. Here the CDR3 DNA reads TGTGCCAGCAGCTCGAGGGACAGGGGGCCGGGGCCCCAGCATTTT.

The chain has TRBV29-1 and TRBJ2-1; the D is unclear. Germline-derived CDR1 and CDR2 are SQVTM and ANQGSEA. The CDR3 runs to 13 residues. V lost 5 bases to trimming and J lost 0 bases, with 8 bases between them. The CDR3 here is CSVQVSSYNEQFF. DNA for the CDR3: TGCAGCGTTCAGGTGAGCTCCTACAATGAGCAGTTCTTC.